This TCR beta chain was found in a study of CD8 T cells in ankylosing spondylitis. The V segment lost 8 bases and the J segment 8 bases; nucleotides outside the gene matches: 12. CDR3 length: 14 amino acids. The germline gives CDR1 DFQATT, CDR2 SNEGSKA (reference sequence). This clonotype appeared a few times. TCRdb itself ran the 5' RACE reads through MiXCR, one entry per CDR3 protein. Altogether about 160,000 distinct CDR3 sequences are present, around a tenth being singletons, with the ten largest covering more than 12%. The chain links TRBV20-1 to TRBJ2-1; TRBD2 matches 10 bases. The clonotype was recovered from a female donor with ankylosing spondylitis or in good health (not recorded which). The sample taken for sequencing was blood, either unsorted or a sorted T cell fraction (not recorded which). The CDR3 loop is CSTESPSGSYEQFF. In DNA, the CDR3 is TGCAGTACAGAGAGTCCTAGCGGGAGCTATGAGCAGTTCTTC.